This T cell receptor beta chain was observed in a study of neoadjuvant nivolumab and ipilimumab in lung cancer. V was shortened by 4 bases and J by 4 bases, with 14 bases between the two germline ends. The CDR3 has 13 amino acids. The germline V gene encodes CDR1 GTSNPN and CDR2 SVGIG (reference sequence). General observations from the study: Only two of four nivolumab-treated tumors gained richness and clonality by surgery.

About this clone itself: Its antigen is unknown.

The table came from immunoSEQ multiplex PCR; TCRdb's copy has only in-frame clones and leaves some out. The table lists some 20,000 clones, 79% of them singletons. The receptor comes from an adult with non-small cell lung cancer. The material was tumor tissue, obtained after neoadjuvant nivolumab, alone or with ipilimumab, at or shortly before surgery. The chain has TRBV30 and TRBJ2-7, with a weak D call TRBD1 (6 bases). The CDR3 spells CAWTGQRKYEQYF. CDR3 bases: TGTGCCTGGACTGGACAGCGAAAATACGAGCAGTACTTC.